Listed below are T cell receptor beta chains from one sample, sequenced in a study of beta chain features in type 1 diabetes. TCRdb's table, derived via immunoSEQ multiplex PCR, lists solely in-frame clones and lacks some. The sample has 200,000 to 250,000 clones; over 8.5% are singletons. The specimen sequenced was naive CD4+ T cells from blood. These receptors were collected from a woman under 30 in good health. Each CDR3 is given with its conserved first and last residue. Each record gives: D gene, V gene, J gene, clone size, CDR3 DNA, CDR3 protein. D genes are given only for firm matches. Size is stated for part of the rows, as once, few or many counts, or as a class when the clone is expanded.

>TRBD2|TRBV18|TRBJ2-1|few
TGTGCCAGCTCGGGGACTAGCGGGAGTAATTATGAGCAGTTCTTC
CASSGTSGSNYEQFF
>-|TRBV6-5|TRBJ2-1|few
TGTGCCAGCAGTTACGATCTGAGGTACAATGAGCAGTTCTTC
CASSYDLRYNEQFF
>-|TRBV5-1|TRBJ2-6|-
TGCGCCGCCGGGGGGCCTGGGGCCAACGTCCTGACTTTC
CAAGGPGANVLTF
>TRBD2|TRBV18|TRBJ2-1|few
TGTGCCAGCTCACCCCAAAGGACTAGTTTGGTCAATGAGCAGTTCTTC
CASSPQRTSLVNEQFF
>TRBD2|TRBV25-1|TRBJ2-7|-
TGTGCCAGCAGTGACGGGACTAGCGGGATTAGAACCTACGAGCAGTACTTC
CASSDGTSGIRTYEQYF
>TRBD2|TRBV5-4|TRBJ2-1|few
TGTGCCAGTAGTAGCGGGAGGGCCGCCTACAATGAGCAGTTCTTC
CASSSGRAAYNEQFF
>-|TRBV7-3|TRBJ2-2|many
TGTGCCAGCAGCCAGGTGGTAGGCACCGGGGAGCTGTTTTTT
CASSQVVGTGELFF
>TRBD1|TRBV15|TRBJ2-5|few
TGTGCCACCGCATGGGACAGGGGAATGACGGAGACCCAGTACTTC
CATAWDRGMTETQYF
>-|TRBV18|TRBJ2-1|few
TGTGCCAGCTCACAGACCTCAACATCGTTGGGGAGCTCCTACAATGAGCAGTTCTTC
CASSQTSTSLGSSYNEQFF
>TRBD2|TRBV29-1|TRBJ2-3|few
TGCAGCGTCCTGAGGGGACTAGCGGGCGGAAGCACAGATACGCAGTATTTT
CSVLRGLAGGSTDTQYF
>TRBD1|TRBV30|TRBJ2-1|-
TGTGCCTGGAGTATAGGACAGGGGACAAGTGAGCAGTTCTTC
CAWSIGQGTSEQFF
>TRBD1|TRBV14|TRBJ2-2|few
TGTGCCAGCAGCCGGGGGACAGGGAACACCGGGGAGCTGTTTTTT
CASSRGTGNTGELFF
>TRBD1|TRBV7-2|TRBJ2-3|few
TGTGCCAGCAGCTTAGGACAGGGGGCATTGAATACGCAGTATTTT
CASSLGQGALNTQYF
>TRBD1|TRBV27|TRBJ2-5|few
TGTGCCAGCAGTGTCATACCCGGGACAGGGGTAGAGACCCAGTACTTC
CASSVIPGTGVETQYF
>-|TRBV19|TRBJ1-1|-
TGTGCCAGTAGTGCCGGGGGGGGGTTCACTGAAGCTTTCTTT
CASSAGGGFTEAFF
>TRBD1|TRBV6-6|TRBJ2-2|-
TGTGCCAGCAGGCTTACAGGGGACACCGGGGAGCTGTTTTTT
CASRLTGDTGELFF
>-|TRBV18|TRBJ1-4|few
TGTGCCAGCTCACCAAGGACAGCCGTATCAGGAGAAAAACTGTTTTTT
CASSPRTAVSGEKLFF
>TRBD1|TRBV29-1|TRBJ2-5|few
TGCAGCGTTGTGGGGGCGGCAGGGGGAGAGACCCAGTACTTC
CSVVGAAGGETQYF
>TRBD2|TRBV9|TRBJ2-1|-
TGTGCCAGCAGCGCCCAGTCGGGGGGGCGGCGTGAGCAGTTCTTC
CASSAQSGGRREQFF
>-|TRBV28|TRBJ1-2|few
TGTGCCAGCAACCCCCGCGGTAACTATGGCTACACCTTC
CASNPRGNYGYTF
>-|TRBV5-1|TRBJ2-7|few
TGCGCCAGCAGCTTGGTCCCCAGCCTCAATACAAAGCGTCCCTACGAGCAGTACTTC
CASSLVPSLNTKRPYEQYF
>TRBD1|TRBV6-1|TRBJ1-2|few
TGTGCCAGCAGGATCGGGACAGACTATGGCTACACCTTC
CASRIGTDYGYTF
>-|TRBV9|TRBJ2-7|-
TGTGCCAGCAGCGAGGGGAAATCCTACGAGCAGTACTTC
CASSEGKSYEQYF
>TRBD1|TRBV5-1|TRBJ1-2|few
TGCGCCAGCAGCTTCGAAACAGGGGGCTATGGCTACACCTTC
CASSFETGGYGYTF
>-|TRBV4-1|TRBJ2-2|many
TGCGCCAGCAGCCAGGGCAGGGATACCGGGGAGCTGTTTTTT
CASSQGRDTGELFF
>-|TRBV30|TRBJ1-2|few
TGTGCCTGGAGTCACCCAGGGAACTATGGCTACACCTTC
CAWSHPGNYGYTF
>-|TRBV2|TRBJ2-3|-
TGTGCCAGCACGGGAAACACAGATACGCAGTATTTT
CASTGNTDTQYF
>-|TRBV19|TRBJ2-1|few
TGTGCCAGTAGTATAGCCGAACAGGCCGATGAGCAGTTCTTC
CASSIAEQADEQFF
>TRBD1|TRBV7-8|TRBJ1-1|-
TGTGCCAGCAGCTTATCGGGACAGGTATTGCCTGAAGCTTTCTTT
CASSLSGQVLPEAFF
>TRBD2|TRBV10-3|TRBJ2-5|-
TGTGCCATCAGCAGACTAGCGGGAGTTACCGGGCAAGAGACCCAGTACTTC
CAISRLAGVTGQETQYF
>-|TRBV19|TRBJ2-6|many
TGTGCCAGTAGTCGTCTTGGGGCCAACGTCCTGACTTTC
CASSRLGANVLTF
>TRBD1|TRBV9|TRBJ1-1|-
TGTGCCAGCAGCCCCCGGACAGGGGGAGGCACTGAAGCTTTCTTT
CASSPRTGGGTEAFF
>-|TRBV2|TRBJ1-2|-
TGTGCCAGCAGTGACAGGGGTCGTGGCTACACCTTC
CASSDRGRGYTF
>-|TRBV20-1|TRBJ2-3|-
TGCAGTGCTACTTCCACAGATACGCAGTATTTT
CSATSTDTQYF
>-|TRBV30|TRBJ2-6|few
TGTGCCTCGGACAGACAACACTCCTCTGGGGCCAACGTCCTGACTTTC
CASDRQHSSGANVLTF
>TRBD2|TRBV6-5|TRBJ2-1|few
TGTGCCAGCAGTTACTCCCCGGGAGGGCACAATGAGCAGTTCTTC
CASSYSPGGHNEQFF
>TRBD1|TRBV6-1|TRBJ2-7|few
TGTGCCAGCAGACGGGACAGGAGCGGTAAGGAGTACTTC
CASRRDRSGKEYF
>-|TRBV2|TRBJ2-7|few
TGTGCCAGCACGCCACAGGGAGGGCTCTACGAGCAGTACTTC
CASTPQGGLYEQYF
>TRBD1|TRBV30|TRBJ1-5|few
TGTGCCTGGCATACAGGGGTCGGCAATCAGCCCCAGCATTTT
CAWHTGVGNQPQHF
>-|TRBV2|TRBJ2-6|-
TGTGCCAGCAGTGAAGCGTGGGGCCCCCCGGGCACTGGGGCCAACGTCCTGACTTTC
CASSEAWGPPGTGANVLTF
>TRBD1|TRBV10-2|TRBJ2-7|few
TGCGCCAGCAGTAGGACAGGGGACGAGCAGTACTTC
CASSRTGDEQYF
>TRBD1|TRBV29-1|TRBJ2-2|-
TGCAGCGTTGAAGGTGGCAGGGGGCAAGACACCGGGGAGCTGTTTTTT
CSVEGGRGQDTGELFF
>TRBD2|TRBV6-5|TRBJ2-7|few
TGTGCCACCAGGACTAGCGGCTCCTACGAGCAGTACTTC
CATRTSGSYEQYF
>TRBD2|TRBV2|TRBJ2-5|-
TGTGCCAGCAGTGATGGGACTAGCCTCCACGAGACCCAGTACTTC
CASSDGTSLHETQYF
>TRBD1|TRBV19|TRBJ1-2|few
TGTGCCAGTAGAACGGGACAGTCCTATGGCTACACCTTC
CASRTGQSYGYTF
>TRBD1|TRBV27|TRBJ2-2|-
TGTGCCAGCAGTTCTCGGACAGGGGGCTACACCGGGGAGCTGTTTTTT
CASSSRTGGYTGELFF
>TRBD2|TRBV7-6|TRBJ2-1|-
TGTGCCAGCAGCTTAGGCGGGGGGGCCGAAAATGAGCAGTTCTTC
CASSLGGGAENEQFF
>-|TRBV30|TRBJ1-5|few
TGTGCCTGGAGTGTCGACAGTTATATCAATCAGCCCCAGCATTTT
CAWSVDSYINQPQHF
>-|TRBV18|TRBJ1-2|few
TGTGCCAGCTCACCAGGGCAGGCCTATGGCTACACCTTC
CASSPGQAYGYTF
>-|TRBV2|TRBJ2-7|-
TGTGCCAGCAGTGTTCTGACTGAGCAGTACTTC
CASSVLTEQYF
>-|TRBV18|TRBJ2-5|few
TGTGCCAGCTCACCAGGGGCCCAAGAGACCCAGTACTTC
CASSPGAQETQYF
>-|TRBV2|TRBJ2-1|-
TGTGCCAGCAGCGATGACAGAGAGCAGTTCTTC
CASSDDREQFF
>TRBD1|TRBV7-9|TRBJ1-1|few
TGTGCCAGCAGCTCTCATGGCCTCTCGACAGGGTTGAACACTGAAGCTTTCTTT
CASSSHGLSTGLNTEAFF
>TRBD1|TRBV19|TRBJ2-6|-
TGTGCCAGTACCCTAGGACCGGGACAGGGGATAATCTCTGGGGCCAACGTCCTGACTTTC
CASTLGPGQGIISGANVLTF